Listed below are T cell receptor beta chains from one sample, sequenced in a study of cytomegalovirus exposure and HLA in healthy donors. The table came from immunoSEQ multiplex PCR; TCRdb's copy has only in-frame clones and leaves some out. The data show 95,000 to 150,000 clones, around 77% seen once. The sample consisted of PBMCs. All receptors derive from a human donor in good health. CDR3s include the opening cysteine and the closing phenylalanine or tryptophan. Size is stated for part of the rows, as once, few or many counts, or as a class when the clone is expanded.

15	-	TRBJ2-1	TRBV6-1	CASSEEIAAYNEQFF
17	-	TRBJ2-5	TRBV7-9	CASIRWGGQGNQETQYF
15	once	TRBJ2-2	TRBV7-6	CASERLSGIAGELFF
15	-	TRBJ2-3	TRBV5-1	CASSLGTRETDTQYF
14	-	TRBJ1-2	TRBV11-1	CASSPEGGNYGYTF
15	-	TRBJ1-5	TRBV6-1	CASRRGQDPNQPQHF
13	-	TRBJ2-1	TRBV28	CASSLEIRNEQFF
17	-	TRBJ2-7	TRBV5-1	CASSSSLLAGSFSEQYF
13	-	TRBJ2-5	TRBV7-9	CSSSLRQQETQYF
14	few	TRBJ1-1	TRBV10-3	CAINHRGFDTEAFF
15	once	TRBJ1-2	TRBV6-5	CASSYLGQGARGYTF
13	-	TRBJ1-5	TRBV30	CAWSKTGGQPQHF
14	-	TRBJ2-1	TRBV7-9	CASSAGRGLSEQFF
16	-	TRBJ2-1	TRBV5-4	CASSLGGQTGDNEQFF
15	-	TRBJ1-1	TRBV19	CASSRDRQGVTEAFF
13	-	TRBJ2-1	TRBV28	CASTVGGGDEQFF
13	few	TRBJ2-1	TRBV6-6	CASSYFDLGEQFF
17	-	TRBJ2-2	TRBV18	CASSPLVRTGETGELFF
17	-	TRBJ2-2	TRBV7-2	CASSPQRPSGRIGELFF
13	-	TRBJ1-5	TRBV6-6	CASSPWGDQPQHF
14	-	TRBJ2-7	TRBV5-5	CASSLDRVNNEQYF
16	-	TRBJ1-3	TRBV7-6	CASSLTTGGPGNTIYF
15	-	TRBJ2-7	TRBV19	CASSITGQGRHEQYF
15	few	TRBJ1-1	TRBV9	CASSAEVSLNTEAFF